A selection of T cell receptor beta chains follows, all from one sample in a study of T cell changes during pregnancy in multiple sclerosis. Only in-frame clones appear in the TCRdb table, and some are missing; sequencing was by immunoSEQ multiplex PCR. Among about 52,000 clones listed, more than 80% were seen once. Sequenced here: CD4+ T cells from peripheral blood mononuclear cells, sampled before pregnancy. These receptor sequences come from a female donor with multiple sclerosis, enrolled in a pregnancy study. CDR3s include the opening cysteine and the closing phenylalanine or tryptophan. A D gene is named only where the DNA matches it firmly. The listing skips clone size in some rows; elsewhere it reads once, few, many or a size class.

J: TRBJ2-7
D: TRBD1
V: TRBV19
length: 15
size: .
DNA: TGTGCCAGTAGTATAAGTACGACAGGGGAGCCCGAGCAGTACTTC
CDR3: CASSISTTGEPEQYF

J: TRBJ1-3
D: TRBD1
V: TRBV13
length: 16
size: .
DNA: TGTGCCAGCAGCCGAGATCAGGGGGCGGACGGAAACACCATATATTTT
CDR3: CASSRDQGADGNTIYF

J: TRBJ2-7
D: TRBD1
V: TRBV5-1
length: 15
size: .
DNA: TGCGCCAGCAGCTTACCGGGACAGGGGGAATCCGAGCAGTACTTC
CDR3: CASSLPGQGESEQYF

J: TRBJ2-1
D: TRBD2
V: TRBV19
length: 13
size: .
DNA: TGTGCCAGTAGTGTGGGACTAGCAAATGAGCAGTTCTTC
CDR3: CASSVGLANEQFF

J: TRBJ2-7
D: .
V: TRBV7-2
length: 16
size: .
DNA: TGTGCCAGCAGCCCAGCGCCCGGGACAATAACCTACGAGCAGTACTTC
CDR3: CASSPAPGTITYEQYF

J: TRBJ1-4
D: .
V: TRBV5-1
length: 13
size: .
DNA: TGCGCCAGCAGCTCTCAGGGGAAAGGAAAACTGTTTTTT
CDR3: CASSSQGKGKLFF

J: TRBJ1-4
D: TRBD1
V: TRBV7-9
length: 15
size: .
DNA: TGTGCCAGCAGCCGCCGGACAGGGGGAGGAGAAAAACTGTTTTTT
CDR3: CASSRRTGGGEKLFF

J: TRBJ1-1
D: TRBD1
V: TRBV10-3
length: 17
size: .
DNA: TGTGCCATCAGTGAGTCGGTAGGACAGGGGGTCAACACTGAAGCTTTCTTT
CDR3: CAISESVGQGVNTEAFF

J: TRBJ2-1
D: .
V: TRBV9
length: 15
size: .
DNA: TGTGCCAGCAGCGTAGCTAGCGTAACCTACAATGAGCAGTTCTTC
CDR3: CASSVASVTYNEQFF

J: TRBJ1-2
D: .
V: TRBV6-1
length: 14
size: .
DNA: TGTGCCAGCTCCCCCGAAGGGACTATCTATGGCTACACCTTC
CDR3: CASSPEGTIYGYTF

J: TRBJ1-2
D: TRBD1
V: TRBV6-1
length: 18
size: .
DNA: TGTGCCAGCAGTGACCCCAGGGTGGGACAGGGGGCGCGGCGGGGCTACACCTTC
CDR3: CASSDPRVGQGARRGYTF

J: TRBJ1-1
D: .
V: TRBV7-2
length: 15
size: .
DNA: TGTGCCAGCAGCCTCGAAGGGGTGAGGCACACTGAAGCTTTCTTT
CDR3: CASSLEGVRHTEAFF

J: TRBJ2-7
D: .
V: TRBV6-5
length: 13
size: .
DNA: TGTGCCAGCAGTAGAAGCGACTCCTACGAGCAGTACTTC
CDR3: CASSRSDSYEQYF

J: TRBJ2-2
D: TRBD2
V: TRBV19
length: 14
size: .
DNA: TGTGCCATCAGGGGAGCGGGGGGCACCGGGGAGCTGTTTTTT
CDR3: CAIRGAGGTGELFF

J: TRBJ2-7
D: TRBD2
V: TRBV15
length: 16
size: .
DNA: TGTGCCACCAGCAAGAGGGTAGCGGGAGACCAAGGCGAGCAGTACTTC
CDR3: CATSKRVAGDQGEQYF

J: TRBJ2-5
D: .
V: TRBV7-2
length: 13
size: .
DNA: TGTGCCAGCAACTTCCTTAACCAAGAGACCCAGTACTTC
CDR3: CASNFLNQETQYF

J: TRBJ1-1
D: TRBD1
V: TRBV5-4
length: 16
size: .
DNA: TGTGCCAGCAGCTTGGGTAGGGGGCAATATGTCACTGAAGCTTTCTTT
CDR3: CASSLGRGQYVTEAFF

J: TRBJ2-3
D: TRBD2
V: TRBV28
length: 16
size: once
DNA: TGTGCCAGCAGTTCCGATCGTCATCCAGCGGGGGATACGCAGTATTTT
CDR3: CASSSDRHPAGDTQYF

J: TRBJ2-3
D: TRBD2
V: TRBV10-3
length: 15
size: .
DNA: TGTGCCATCAGTCTGACTAGCGGTGGGGGAGATACGCAGTATTTT
CDR3: CAISLTSGGGDTQYF

J: TRBJ2-1
D: .
V: TRBV11-2
length: 13
size: .
DNA: TGTGCCAGCAGCTTACTTGGCGGCAATGAGCAGTTCTTC
CDR3: CASSLLGGNEQFF

J: TRBJ2-2
D: .
V: TRBV9
length: 12
size: once
DNA: TGTGCCAGCAGCGTAGCGGAGGGGGAGCTGTTTTTT
CDR3: CASSVAEGELFF

J: TRBJ2-1
D: TRBD2
V: TRBV18
length: 14
size: .
DNA: TGTGCCAGCTCACCGGGACTAGCCGTTAATGAGCAGTTCTTC
CDR3: CASSPGLAVNEQFF

J: TRBJ2-2
D: TRBD2
V: TRBV10-1
length: 16
size: .
DNA: TGCGCCAGCAGTGAGTTGCTAGCGGGAGTTGGCGGGGAGCTGTTTTTT
CDR3: CASSELLAGVGGELFF

J: TRBJ2-6
D: .
V: TRBV7-7
length: 14
size: .
DNA: TGTGCCAGCAGCTTGAGAGATAAGTGCCACAAAGTCGGGTTC
CDR3: CASSLRDKCHKVGF

J: TRBJ2-1
D: TRBD2
V: TRBV28
length: 15
size: .
DNA: TGTGCCAGCAGTCCTCCGGGACTAGACAGCAATGAGCAGTTCTTC
CDR3: CASSPPGLDSNEQFF

J: TRBJ2-2
D: TRBD2
V: TRBV5-4
length: 16
size: .
DNA: TGTGCCAGCAGCAATAGCGGGAGAGGCGTCACCGGGGAGCTGTTTTTT
CDR3: CASSNSGRGVTGELFF

J: TRBJ2-7
D: TRBD2
V: TRBV7-2
length: 14
size: .
DNA: TGTGCCAGCAGCCACCCGGGGGGTTTCTACGAGCAGTACTTC
CDR3: CASSHPGGFYEQYF

J: TRBJ2-2
D: TRBD1
V: TRBV30
length: 17
size: .
DNA: TGTGCCTGCCCCCCTCTACCGGGACAGGGCTTTACCGGGGAGCTGTTTTTT
CDR3: CACPPLPGQGFTGELFF

J: TRBJ2-5
D: TRBD1
V: TRBV5-1
length: 15
size: .
DNA: TGCGCCAGCAGCTACGGGACAGGGAATCAAGAGACCCAGTACTTC
CDR3: CASSYGTGNQETQYF

J: TRBJ2-3
D: TRBD1
V: TRBV5-6
length: 15
size: .
DNA: TGTGCCAGCAGCTTGGCGGGACAGGGTGGAGATACGCAGTATTTT
CDR3: CASSLAGQGGDTQYF

J: TRBJ2-2
D: TRBD2
V: TRBV27
length: 19
size: .
DNA: TGTGCCAGCAGCCACACCCCGGGGACTAGCGGGAGTAGCACCGGGGAGCTGTTTTTT
CDR3: CASSHTPGTSGSSTGELFF

J: TRBJ1-4
D: .
V: TRBV4-1
length: 16
size: .
DNA: TGCGCCAGCAGCCAAGATCGCAGCGGGGGCTCGGAAAAACTGTTTTTT
CDR3: CASSQDRSGGSEKLFF

J: TRBJ2-3
D: TRBD2
V: TRBV7-8
length: 17
size: .
DNA: TGTGCCAGCAGCTTAGGGGGACTAGCGGGAGGAACAGATACGCAGTATTTT
CDR3: CASSLGGLAGGTDTQYF

J: TRBJ2-7
D: .
V: TRBV6-1
length: 12
size: .
DNA: TGTGCCAGCAAGGACAGTGCCTACGAGCAGTACTTC
CDR3: CASKDSAYEQYF

J: TRBJ2-3
D: TRBD2
V: TRBV19
length: 15
size: .
DNA: TGTGCCAGTAGTCCGCTTAGCGGGAGGGGATCAAAGCAGTATTTT
CDR3: CASSPLSGRGSKQYF

J: TRBJ2-6
D: .
V: TRBV4-2
length: 15
size: .
DNA: TGTGCCAGCAGCCAAGAGAGTTCTGGGGCCAACGTCCTGACTTTC
CDR3: CASSQESSGANVLTF

J: TRBJ1-5
D: TRBD1
V: TRBV4-2
length: 16
size: .
DNA: TGTGCCAGCAGCCAAGGGCCAGGGGGCGGGGGTCAGCCCCAGCATTTT
CDR3: CASSQGPGGGGQPQHF

J: TRBJ2-5
D: TRBD2
V: TRBV6-5
length: 14
size: .
DNA: TGTGCCAGCAGTCCTGGGGGGGGTCGTTGGACCCAGTACTTC
CDR3: CASSPGGGRWTQYF

J: TRBJ1-1
D: .
V: TRBV5-8
length: 13
size: few
DNA: TGTGCCAGCAGCGCCGGGGGACTCACTGAAGCTTTCTTT
CDR3: CASSAGGLTEAFF

J: TRBJ2-2
D: TRBD1
V: TRBV11-2
length: 13
size: .
DNA: TGTGCCAGCAGTCGACAGGGGCCCGGGGAGCTGTTTTTT
CDR3: CASSRQGPGELFF

J: TRBJ1-1
D: .
V: TRBV11-2
length: 16
size: .
DNA: TGTGCCAGCAGGGTAGTTACGGTTAGGGGAAACACTGAAGCTTTCTTT
CDR3: CASRVVTVRGNTEAFF

J: TRBJ2-5
D: .
V: TRBV30
length: 10
size: .
DNA: TGTGCCTGGAGTCGGGAGACCCAGTACTTC
CDR3: CAWSRETQYF

J: TRBJ2-1
D: .
V: TRBV5-1
length: 15
size: .
DNA: TGCGCCAGCAGCTTTGGACAGAGCTCCTACAATGAGCAGTTCTTC
CDR3: CASSFGQSSYNEQFF

J: TRBJ1-3
D: .
V: TRBV4-3
length: 15
size: .
DNA: TGCGCCAGCAGCCGTTCAGGGGAAACTGGAAACACCATATATTTT
CDR3: CASSRSGETGNTIYF

J: TRBJ2-3
D: TRBD2
V: TRBV10-2
length: 19
size: .
DNA: TGCGCCAGCAGTCTGGGACTAGCGGGAGTGGGCTTCGGCACAGATACGCAGTATTTT
CDR3: CASSLGLAGVGFGTDTQYF

J: TRBJ2-5
D: .
V: TRBV4-1
length: 13
size: .
DNA: TGCGCCAGCAGCCAAGGACTCATAGAGACCCAGTACTTC
CDR3: CASSQGLIETQYF

J: TRBJ2-1
D: TRBD2
V: TRBV7-2
length: 15
size: .
DNA: TGTGCCAGCAGCTCCCCTAGCGGGAGAAACAATGAGCAGTTCTTC
CDR3: CASSSPSGRNNEQFF

J: TRBJ2-5
D: TRBD1
V: TRBV5-1
length: 14
size: .
DNA: TGCGCCAGCAGCTGGGGCAGGGGGCAAGAGACCCAGTACTTC
CDR3: CASSWGRGQETQYF

J: TRBJ1-2
D: TRBD1
V: TRBV19
length: 15
size: .
DNA: TGTGCCAGTAGTATAGAGGGACAGGGGAGGAACGGCTACACCTTC
CDR3: CASSIEGQGRNGYTF

J: TRBJ2-5
D: TRBD1
V: TRBV2
length: 13
size: .
DNA: TGTGCCAGCCAGAGGGACAGACAAGAGACCCAGTACTTC
CDR3: CASQRDRQETQYF

J: TRBJ1-2
D: .
V: TRBV29-1
length: 14
size: .
DNA: TGCAGCGTTTCTAATCGGGGGGGACAATATGGCTACACCTTC
CDR3: CSVSNRGGQYGYTF

J: TRBJ1-4
D: .
V: TRBV15
length: 14
size: .
DNA: TGTGCCACCAGCAGAGACCTAGTTGAGGAAAAACTGTTTTTT
CDR3: CATSRDLVEEKLFF

J: TRBJ2-3
D: TRBD2
V: TRBV27
length: 15
size: .
DNA: TGTGCCAGCAGAAAAGCGGGAGGAGGCACAGATACGCAGTATTTT
CDR3: CASRKAGGGTDTQYF

J: TRBJ2-2
D: .
V: TRBV6-5
length: 13
size: .
DNA: TGTGCCAGCAACCGACAGGATTCCGGGGAGCTGTTTTTT
CDR3: CASNRQDSGELFF

J: TRBJ2-1
D: .
V: TRBV5-1
length: 12
size: .
DNA: TGCGCCAGCAGCGTGACAGACAATGAGCAGTTCTTC
CDR3: CASSVTDNEQFF

J: TRBJ2-5
D: TRBD1
V: TRBV11-2
length: 14
size: .
DNA: TGTGCCAGCAGCTTCAGGGGGCGCCGGGAGACCCAGTACTTC
CDR3: CASSFRGRRETQYF

J: TRBJ2-1
D: .
V: TRBV4-1
length: 13
size: .
DNA: TGCGCCAGCAGCCAAGAGCGGTATTTTCAGCAGTTCTTC
CDR3: CASSQERYFQQFF

J: TRBJ2-7
D: TRBD2
V: TRBV5-4
length: 14
size: .
DNA: TGTGCCAGCAGCCTTGGGACTAGAAGAGGCCTCTGGTACTTC
CDR3: CASSLGTRRGLWYF

J: TRBJ2-3
D: .
V: TRBV14
length: 18
size: .
DNA: TGTGCCAGCAGCCAAGACCATCGACAGGCCTCTAGCACAGATACGCAGTATTTT
CDR3: CASSQDHRQASSTDTQYF

J: TRBJ2-3
D: TRBD2
V: TRBV4-2
length: 18
size: .
DNA: TGTGCCAGCAGCCTCTATATGACTAGCGGGAACAGAGCAGATACGCAGTATTTT
CDR3: CASSLYMTSGNRADTQYF